The text below deals with one TCR beta chain. Its specificity is not known. This record belongs to a study of vaccination and CD4 T cells after COVID-19. About the research overall: Each control was exposed to a CEFX pool, an HIV-1 Nef pool, or no peptide at all.

Sequenced with the Oncomine TCR Beta short-read assay was DNA taken from cultured CD4+ T cells. Someone extracted genomic DNA from cultured CD4+ T cells. MiXCR, applied by TCRdb to the PCR reads, yields one record per CDR3 protein. Here the sample spans over 10,000 distinct CDR3 sequences, about 47% being singletons. Treatment meaning: approximately 10-day PBMC culture with coronavirus spike peptide pools or control peptides (ViraFEST assay). This receptor was taken from a human donor who had recovered from COVID-19. Sequencing was performed on CD4+ T cells from blood, cultured in vitro.

Here the CDR3 reads CSASLGSTDTQYF. The CDR3 DNA follows: TGCAGTGCCTCACTAGGAAGCACAGATACGCAGTATTTT. The V call is TRBV20-1, the J call TRBJ2-3, with a possible D match to TRBD2 (5 bases). Germline CDR1 and CDR2: DFQATT and SNEGSKA (reference sequence). The length of the CDR3 is 13 residues. The V end was cut by 6 bases, the J end by 0 bases, with 10 bases between.